A selection of T cell receptor beta chains follows, all from one sample in a study of molecular identifiers for immune sequencing clone quantification. TCRdb reprocessed the PCR reads with MiXCR, giving one entry per CDR3 protein. The top ten clones hold about 0.84% of a sample with about 630,000 distinct CDR3 sequences, about 25% of them seen once. Sequences were obtained from naive CD8+ T cells from blood, with Jurkat cell RNA spiked in. The origin of the receptors is a human donor in good health. Some libraries in this study had Jurkat cell RNA spiked in. Both conserved end residues are part of each CDR3. The D gene is left open where the match is weak. Clone sizes are given selectively: once, few, many, or a class where the clone is expanded.

>TRBJ2-1|9|TRBV7-9|NA|many
CADNNEQFF
TGTGCCGATAACAATGAGCAGTTCTTC
>TRBJ2-1|15|TRBV28|NA|NA
CASSSTGSSYNKQFF
TGTGCCAGCAGTTCAACAGGGAGCTCCTACAATAAGCAGTTCTTC
>TRBJ1-1|17|TRBV4-2|NA|NA
CASSQTPWRGLNTEAFF
TGTGCCAGCAGCCAAACCCCCTGGAGGGGCCTAAACACTGAAGCTTTCTTT
>TRBJ2-2|17|TRBV12-3/TRBV12-4|NA|NA
CASSLERPGSGTGELFF
TGTGCCAGCAGTTTAGAGCGCCCCGGCTCGGGCACCGGGGAGCTGTTTTTT
>TRBJ2-7|17|TRBV7-9|TRBD2|few
CASSPGTSGRSTYEQYF
TGTGCCAGCAGCCCGGGGACTAGCGGGAGGAGCACCTACGAGCAGTACTTC
>TRBJ2-1|13|TRBV12-3/TRBV12-4|TRBD1|NA
CASGDRGINEQFF
TGTGCCAGCGGCGACAGGGGAATCAATGAGCAGTTCTTC
>TRBJ1-1|15|TRBV7-9|NA|NA
CASSLVGQPNTEAFF
TGTGCCAGCAGCTTAGTTGGGCAACCGAACACTGAAGCTTTCTTT
>TRBJ2-1|15|TRBV27|NA|NA
CASSSTRMEHNEQFF
TGTGCCAGCAGTTCGACTAGAATGGAACACAATGAGCAGTTCTTC
>TRBJ2-2|12|TRBV20-1|NA|few
CSARENTEELFF
TGCAGTGCTAGAGAGAACACCGAGGAGCTGTTTTTT
>TRBJ2-5|14|TRBV9|NA|many
CASSEGGLEETQYF
TGTGCCAGCAGCGAGGGGGGCTTGGAAGAGACCCAGTACTTC